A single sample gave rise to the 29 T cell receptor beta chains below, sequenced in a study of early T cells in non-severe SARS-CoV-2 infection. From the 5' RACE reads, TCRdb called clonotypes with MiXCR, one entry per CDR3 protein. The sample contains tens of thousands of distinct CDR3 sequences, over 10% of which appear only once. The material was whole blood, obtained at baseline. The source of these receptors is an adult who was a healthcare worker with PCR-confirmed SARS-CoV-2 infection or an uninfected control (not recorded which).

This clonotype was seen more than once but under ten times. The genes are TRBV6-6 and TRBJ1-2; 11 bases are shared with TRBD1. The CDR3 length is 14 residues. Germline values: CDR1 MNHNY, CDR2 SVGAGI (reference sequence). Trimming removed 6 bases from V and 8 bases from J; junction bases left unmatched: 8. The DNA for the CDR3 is TGTGCCAGCAGCCGGGACAGGGGGATAGAGGGCTACACCTTC. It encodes CASSRDRGIEGYTF.

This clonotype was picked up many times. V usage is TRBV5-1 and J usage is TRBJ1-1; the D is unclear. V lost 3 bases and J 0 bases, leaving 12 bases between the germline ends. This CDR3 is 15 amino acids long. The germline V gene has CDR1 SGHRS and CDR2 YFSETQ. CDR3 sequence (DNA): TGCGCCAGCAGCTCCCTAACAGACATGAACACTGAAGCTTTCTTT. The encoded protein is CASSSLTDMNTEAFF.

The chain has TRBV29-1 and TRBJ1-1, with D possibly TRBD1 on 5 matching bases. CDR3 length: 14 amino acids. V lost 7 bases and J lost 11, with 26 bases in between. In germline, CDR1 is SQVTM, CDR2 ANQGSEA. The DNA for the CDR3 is TGCAGCGCAAGACAACTTATCTCCCATGCAGGGGCTTTCTTT. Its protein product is CSARQLISHAGAFF.

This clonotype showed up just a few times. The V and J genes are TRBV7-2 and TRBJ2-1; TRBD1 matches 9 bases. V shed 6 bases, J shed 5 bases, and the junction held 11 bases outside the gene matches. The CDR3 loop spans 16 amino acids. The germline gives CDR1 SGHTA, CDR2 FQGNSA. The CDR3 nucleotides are TGTGCCAGCAGTTACCGAGGGACAGGGACCCACAATGAGCAGTTCTTC. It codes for CASSYRGTGTHNEQFF.

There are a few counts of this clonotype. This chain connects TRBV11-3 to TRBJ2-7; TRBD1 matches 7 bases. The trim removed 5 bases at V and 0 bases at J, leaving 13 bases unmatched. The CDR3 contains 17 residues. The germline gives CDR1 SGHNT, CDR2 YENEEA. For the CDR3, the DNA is TGTGCCAGCAGCCCGGGGAAATGGGGACAGAGCTCCTACGAGCAGTACTTC. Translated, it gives CASSPGKWGQSSYEQYF.

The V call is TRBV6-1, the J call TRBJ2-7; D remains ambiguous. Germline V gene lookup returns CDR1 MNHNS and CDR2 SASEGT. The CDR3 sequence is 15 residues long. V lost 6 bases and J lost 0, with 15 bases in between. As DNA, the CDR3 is TGTGCCAGCAGCCAACACTTGGGAAGCTCCTACGAGCAGTACTTC. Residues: CASSQHLGSSYEQYF.

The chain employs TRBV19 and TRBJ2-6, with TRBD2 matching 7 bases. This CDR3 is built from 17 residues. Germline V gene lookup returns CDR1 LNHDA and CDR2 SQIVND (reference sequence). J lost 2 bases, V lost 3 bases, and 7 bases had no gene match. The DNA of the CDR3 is TGTGCCAGTAGTATGAGAAGGGGAGGGCCTGGGGCCAACGTCCTGACTTTC. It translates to CASSMRRGGPGANVLTF.

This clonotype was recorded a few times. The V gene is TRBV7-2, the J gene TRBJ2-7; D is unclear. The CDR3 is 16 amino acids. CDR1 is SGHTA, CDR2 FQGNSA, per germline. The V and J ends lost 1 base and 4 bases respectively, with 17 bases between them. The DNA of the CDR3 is TGTGCCAGCAGCTTAGTGCCGAGAAAGGGATCTTACGAGCAGTACTTC. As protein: CASSLVPRKGSYEQYF.

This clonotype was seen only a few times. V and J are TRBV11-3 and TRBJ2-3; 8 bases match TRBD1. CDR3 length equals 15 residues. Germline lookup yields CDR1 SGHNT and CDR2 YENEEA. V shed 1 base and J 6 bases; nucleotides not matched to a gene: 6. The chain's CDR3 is CASSLGGQETDTQYF. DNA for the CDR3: TGTGCCAGCAGCTTAGGGGGACAGGAGACGGATACGCAGTATTTT.

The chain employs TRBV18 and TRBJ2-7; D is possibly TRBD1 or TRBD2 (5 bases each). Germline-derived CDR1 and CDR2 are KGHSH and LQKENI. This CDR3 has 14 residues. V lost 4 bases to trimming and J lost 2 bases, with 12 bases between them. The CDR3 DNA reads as TGTGCCAGCTCACGAGGGGCCAGCACCTACGAGCAGTACTTC. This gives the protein CASSRGASTYEQYF.

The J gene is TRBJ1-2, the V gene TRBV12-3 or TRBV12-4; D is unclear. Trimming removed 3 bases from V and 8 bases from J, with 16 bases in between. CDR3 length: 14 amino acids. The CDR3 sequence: CASSFARFYVGYTF. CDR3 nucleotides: TGTGCCAGCAGTTTTGCCAGATTCTATGTGGGCTACACCTTC.

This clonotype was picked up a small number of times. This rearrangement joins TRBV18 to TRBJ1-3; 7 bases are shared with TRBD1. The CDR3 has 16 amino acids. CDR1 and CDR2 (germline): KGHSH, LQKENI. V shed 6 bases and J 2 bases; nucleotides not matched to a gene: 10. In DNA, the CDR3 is TGTGCCAGCTCCTATGGGACAGCAGAAACTGGAAACACCATATATTTT. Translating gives CASSYGTAETGNTIYF.

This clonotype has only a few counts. CDR3 nucleotides: TGCGCCAGCAGTGATGGCACTGGCTACACCTTC. Amino acids: CASSDGTGYTF. The chain joins TRBV10-2 to TRBJ1-2; D remains ambiguous. V lost 3 bases, J lost 7 bases, and 6 bases lay in between. The CDR3 has 11 residues. Per the germline V gene, CDR1 is WSHSY and CDR2 is SAAADI.

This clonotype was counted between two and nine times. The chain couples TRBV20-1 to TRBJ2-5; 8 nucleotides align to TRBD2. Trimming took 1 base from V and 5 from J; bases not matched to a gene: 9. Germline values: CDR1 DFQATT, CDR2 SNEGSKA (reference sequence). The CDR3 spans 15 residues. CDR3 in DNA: TGCAGTGCTAGAGTTCCCGGGGGGGGTCGGGAGACCCAGTACTTC. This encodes CSARVPGGGRETQYF.

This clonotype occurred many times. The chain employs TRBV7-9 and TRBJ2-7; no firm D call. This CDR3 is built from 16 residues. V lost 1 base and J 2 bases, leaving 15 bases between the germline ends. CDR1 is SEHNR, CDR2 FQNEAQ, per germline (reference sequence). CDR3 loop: CASSLVSGDGTYEQYF. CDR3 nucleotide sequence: TGTGCCAGCAGCTTAGTTTCGGGCGACGGCACCTACGAGCAGTACTTC.

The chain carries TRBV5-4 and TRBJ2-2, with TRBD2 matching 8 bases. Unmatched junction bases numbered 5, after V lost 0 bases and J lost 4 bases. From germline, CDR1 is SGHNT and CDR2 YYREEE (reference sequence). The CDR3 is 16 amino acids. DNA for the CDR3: TGTGCCAGCAGCTTGGAGCGGGGGACGAGCACCGGGGAGCTGTTTTTT. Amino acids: CASSLERGTSTGELFF.

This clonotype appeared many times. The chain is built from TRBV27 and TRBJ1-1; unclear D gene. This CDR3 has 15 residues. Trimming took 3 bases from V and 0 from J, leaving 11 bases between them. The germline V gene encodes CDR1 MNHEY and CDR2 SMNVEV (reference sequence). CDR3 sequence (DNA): TGTGCCAGCAGTTTCCAAAGGACGGTGAACACTGAAGCTTTCTTT. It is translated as CASSFQRTVNTEAFF.

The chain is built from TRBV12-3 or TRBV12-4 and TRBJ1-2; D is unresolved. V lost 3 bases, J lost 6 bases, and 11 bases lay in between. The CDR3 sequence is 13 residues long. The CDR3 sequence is CASSFDGRDGYTF. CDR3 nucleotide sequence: TGTGCCAGCAGTTTTGATGGTCGGGATGGCTACACCTTC.

This CDR3 reads CASSSHRTGRVKNEQFF. The CDR3 nucleotides are TGTGCCAGTAGTAGCCACCGAACAGGGCGGGTAAAAAATGAGCAGTTCTTC. J is TRBJ2-1 and V is TRBV19, with D perhaps matching TRBD1 (6 bases). Trimming took off 4 bases at V and 7 bases at J, with 23 bases between the two ends. The CDR3 length is 17 residues. CDR1 is LNHDA, CDR2 SQIVND, per germline (reference sequence).

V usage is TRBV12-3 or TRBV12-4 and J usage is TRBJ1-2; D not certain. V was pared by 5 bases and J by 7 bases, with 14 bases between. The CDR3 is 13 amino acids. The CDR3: CASSPGRTRGYTF. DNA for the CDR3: TGTGCCAGCAGTCCCGGACGGACTCGTGGCTACACCTTC.

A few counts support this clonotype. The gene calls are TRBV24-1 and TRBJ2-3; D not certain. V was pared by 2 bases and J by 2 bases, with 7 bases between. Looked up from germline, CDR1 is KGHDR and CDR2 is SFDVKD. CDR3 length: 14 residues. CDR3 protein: CATSDSPTTDTQYF. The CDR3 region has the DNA TGTGCCACCAGTGATTCTCCTACCACAGATACGCAGTATTTT.

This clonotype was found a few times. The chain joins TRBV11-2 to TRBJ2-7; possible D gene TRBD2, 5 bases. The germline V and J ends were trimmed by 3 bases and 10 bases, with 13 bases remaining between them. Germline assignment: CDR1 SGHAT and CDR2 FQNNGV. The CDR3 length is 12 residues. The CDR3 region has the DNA TGTGCCAGCAGCTTCGGGGATCGGAGACAGTACTTC. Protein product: CASSFGDRRQYF. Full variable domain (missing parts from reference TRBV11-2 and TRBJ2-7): EAGVAQSPRYKIIEKRQSVAFWCNPISGHATLYWYQQILGQGPKLLIQFQNNGVVDDSQLPKDRFSAERLKGVDSTLKIQPAKLEDSAVYLCASSFGDRRQYFGPGTRLTVT.

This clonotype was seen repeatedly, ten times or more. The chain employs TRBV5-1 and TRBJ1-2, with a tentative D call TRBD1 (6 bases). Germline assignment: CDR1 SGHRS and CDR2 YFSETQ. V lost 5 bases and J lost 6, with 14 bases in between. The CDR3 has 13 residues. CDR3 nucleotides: TGCGCCAGCAGTCCTGCCAGGGGCGATGGCTACACCTTC. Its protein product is CASSPARGDGYTF.

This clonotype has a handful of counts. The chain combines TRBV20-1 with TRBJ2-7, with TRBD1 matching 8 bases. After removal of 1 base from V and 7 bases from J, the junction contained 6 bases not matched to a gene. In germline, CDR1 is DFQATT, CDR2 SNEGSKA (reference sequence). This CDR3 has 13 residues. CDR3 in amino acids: CSARGTGIGEQYF. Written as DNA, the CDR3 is TGCAGTGCTAGAGGGACAGGGATCGGGGAGCAGTACTTC.

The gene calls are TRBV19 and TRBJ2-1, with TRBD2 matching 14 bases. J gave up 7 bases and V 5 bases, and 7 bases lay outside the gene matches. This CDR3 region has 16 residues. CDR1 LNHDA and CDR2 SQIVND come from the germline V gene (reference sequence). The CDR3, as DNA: TGTGCCAGTAGTTCCGGGACTAGCGGGGGTGAAAATGAGCAGTTCTTC. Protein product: CASSSGTSGGENEQFF. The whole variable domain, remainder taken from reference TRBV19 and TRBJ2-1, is DGGITQSPKYLFRKEGQNVTLSCEQNLNHDAMYWYRQDPGQGLRLIYYSQIVNDFQKGDIAEGYSVSREKKESFPLTVTSAQKNPTAFYLCASSSGTSGGENEQFFGPGTRLTVL.

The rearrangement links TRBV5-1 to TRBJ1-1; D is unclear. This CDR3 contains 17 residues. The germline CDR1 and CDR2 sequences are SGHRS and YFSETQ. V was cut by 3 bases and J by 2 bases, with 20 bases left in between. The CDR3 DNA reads TGCGCCAGCAGCTCCAATCAATTGAGGTACCGAAACACTGAAGCTTTCTTT. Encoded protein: CASSSNQLRYRNTEAFF.

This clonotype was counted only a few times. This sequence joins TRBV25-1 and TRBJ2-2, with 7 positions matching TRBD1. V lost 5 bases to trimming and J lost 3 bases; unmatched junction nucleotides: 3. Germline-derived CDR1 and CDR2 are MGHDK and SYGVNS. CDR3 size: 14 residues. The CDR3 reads CASSRQGDTGELFF. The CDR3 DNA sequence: TGTGCCAGCAGTAGACAGGGAGACACCGGGGAGCTGTTTTTT.

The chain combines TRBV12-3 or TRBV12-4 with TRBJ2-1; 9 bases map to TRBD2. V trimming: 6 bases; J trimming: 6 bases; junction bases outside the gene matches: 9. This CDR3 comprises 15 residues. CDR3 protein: CASRGPGTSLNEQFF. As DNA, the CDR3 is TGTGCCAGCAGGGGGCCGGGGACTAGCCTCAATGAGCAGTTCTTC.

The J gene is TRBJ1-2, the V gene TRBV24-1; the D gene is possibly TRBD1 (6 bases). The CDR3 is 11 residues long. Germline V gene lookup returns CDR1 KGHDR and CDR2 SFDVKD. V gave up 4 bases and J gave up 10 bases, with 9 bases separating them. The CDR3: CATSDGTLYTF. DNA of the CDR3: TGTGCCACCAGTGACGGGACACTCTACACCTTC.